The subject of this entry is one T cell receptor (beta chain). Sequenced by immunoSEQ multiplex PCR; TCRdb stores in-frame clones only, minus some. The table records hundreds of thousands of clones, around nine tenths of them present only once. The source of the sample is a study of blood T cell repertoires in COVID-19. On the study more broadly: The cDNA or gDNA used as material had been derived from T cells, B-cell-depleted T cells, or PBMCs.

CDR1 and CDR2 (germline): SGHRS, YFSETQ. The V end lost 9 bases, the J end lost 0 bases, and 9 bases lay between the germline ends. The CDR3 totals 12 residues. Source material: peripheral blood. The receptor's source is a young man with active or convalescent COVID-19. The genes are TRBV5-1 and TRBJ1-1; D not resolved. The CDR3, as DNA: TGCGCCAACCTAAACCTGAACACTGAAGCTTTCTTT. Residues: CANLNLNTEAFF. The full variable domain, rest sourced from reference TRBV5-1 and TRBJ1-1, is KAGVTQTPRYLIKTRGQQVTLSCSPISGHRSVSWYQQTPGQGLQFLFEYFSETQRNKGNFPGRFSGRQFSNSRSEMNVSTLELGDSALYLCANLNLNTEAFFGQGTRLTVV.